This T cell receptor beta chain derives from a study of blood T cell repertoires in COVID-19. Study context: COVID-19 samples, acute and convalescent, were from the United States, Italy and Spain. PBMCs, B-cell-depleted T cells, or T cells were the source of the cDNA or gDNA that made up the material.

V lost 2 bases to trimming and J lost 2 bases; unmatched junction nucleotides: 6. From germline, CDR1 is SGHVS and CDR2 FQNEAQ. This CDR3 contains 16 residues. Patients in Seattle were enrolled during active infection, then followed longitudinally. As processed by the authors: By means of reference gene primer amplification, nucleated cell counts were estimated. Profiling relied on immunoSEQ multiplex PCR, and the TCRdb table lists in-frame clones only, not all of them. From that table come the V and J calls and clone size; the DNA was used to work out D and trimming. The sample records about 210,000 clones, over 75% being singletons.

The chain has TRBV7-8 and TRBJ2-3; 8 positions match TRBD2. The clonotype originates from a man aged 45-60 years with COVID-19, enrolled during active disease. Sequenced: peripheral blood. The CDR3 sequence: CASSLSTGLDTDTQYF. The CDR3 coding sequence is TGTGCCAGCAGCTTAAGTACGGGACTAGACACAGATACGCAGTATTTT.